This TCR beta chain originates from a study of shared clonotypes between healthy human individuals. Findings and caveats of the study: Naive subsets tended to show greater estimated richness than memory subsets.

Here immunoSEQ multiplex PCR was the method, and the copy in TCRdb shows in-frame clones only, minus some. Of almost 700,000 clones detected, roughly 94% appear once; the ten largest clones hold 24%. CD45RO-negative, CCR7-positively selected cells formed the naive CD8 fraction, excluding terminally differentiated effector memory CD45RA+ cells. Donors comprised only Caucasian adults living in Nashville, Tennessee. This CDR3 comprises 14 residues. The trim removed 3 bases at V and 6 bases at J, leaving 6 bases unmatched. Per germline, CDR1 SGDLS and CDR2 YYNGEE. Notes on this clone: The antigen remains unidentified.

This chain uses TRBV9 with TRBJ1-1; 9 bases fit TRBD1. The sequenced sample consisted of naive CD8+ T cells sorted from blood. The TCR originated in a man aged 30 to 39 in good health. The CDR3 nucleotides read TGTGCCAGCAGCGAGCCGACAGGGGGGCCTGAAGCTTTCTTT. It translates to CASSEPTGGPEAFF. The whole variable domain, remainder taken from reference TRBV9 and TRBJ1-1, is DSGVTQTPKHLITATGQRVTLRCSPRSGDLSVYWYQQSLDQGLQFLIQYYNGEERAKGNILERFSAQQFPDLHSELNLSSLELGDSALYFCASSEPTGGPEAFFGQGTRLTVV.